The 17 T cell receptor beta chains presented below share a single source sample, sequenced in a study of blood T cell repertoires in COVID-19. Clones were sequenced by immunoSEQ multiplex PCR, and TCRdb holds only the in-frame ones, with some missing. The sample contains 60,000 to 75,000 clones, roughly four fifths of which appear only once. Material: peripheral blood. The receptors come from a woman aged 50 to 60 with active or convalescent COVID-19.

The chain has TRBV19 and TRBJ1-5, with D unclear. The CDR3 loop spans 15 amino acids. Between the trimmed V and J ends, which lost 1 base and 2 bases, there was a span of 9 bases. Germline CDR1 and CDR2: LNHDA and SQIVND (reference sequence). The CDR3 is CASSIAAGGNQPQHF. CDR3 in DNA: TGTGCCAGTAGTATAGCGGCAGGCGGCAATCAGCCCCAGCATTTT.

The V gene is TRBV5-1, the J gene TRBJ2-1, with 7 bases lining up with TRBD2. CDR3 length: 14 residues. Germline V gene data show CDR1 as SGHRS and CDR2 as YFSETQ. Trimming took 4 bases from V and 7 from J; bases not matched to a gene: 8. In DNA form, the CDR3 reads TGCGCCAGCAGCCAGGTAGCGGGTGTGAATGAGCAGTTCTTC. Translated, it gives CASSQVAGVNEQFF.

The chain combines TRBV24-1 with TRBJ2-2, with a weak D call TRBD2 (5 bases). The germline V gene encodes CDR1 KGHDR and CDR2 SFDVKD. Trimming removed 3 bases at V and 4 bases at J, with 14 bases between. The CDR3 totals 16 residues. The CDR3 DNA is TGTGCCACCAGTGATGAGGGTCTCCGAGGCACCGGGGAGCTGTTTTTT. This gives the protein CATSDEGLRGTGELFF.

This sequence joins TRBV6-5 and TRBJ1-2, with unresolved D. Germline CDR1 is MNHEY and CDR2 is SVGAGI. V lost 6 bases to trimming and J lost 4 bases, with 6 bases between them. The CDR3 contains 11 residues. CDR3: CASRSFYGYTF. CDR3 in DNA: TGTGCCAGCAGGTCATTCTATGGCTACACCTTC.

This clone came up once. V usage is TRBV19 and J usage is TRBJ1-2; TRBD1 agrees at 8 bases. Looked up from germline, CDR1 is LNHDA and CDR2 is SQIVND (reference sequence). The CDR3 is made up of 16 amino acids. V lost 1 base to trimming and J lost 9 bases; unmatched junction nucleotides: 13. CDR3 amino acids: CASSIAGGGGIYRYTF. Here the CDR3 DNA reads TGTGCCAGTAGTATAGCAGGGGGCGGTGGAATATATCGCTACACCTTC.

V usage is TRBV5-1 and J usage is TRBJ2-3, with 8 bases aligning to TRBD2. V gave up 0 bases and J gave up 5 bases; unmatched junction bases: 2. CDR1 and CDR2 (germline): SGHRS, YFSETQ. There are 14 residues in the CDR3. The CDR3 sequence is CASSLGLAQDTQYF. DNA for the CDR3: TGCGCCAGCAGCTTGGGACTAGCGCAAGATACGCAGTATTTT.

The V call is TRBV9, the J call TRBJ2-7, with 7 bases aligning to TRBD1. The ends lost 0 bases at V and 0 bases at J; junction bases unmatched: 3. CDR1 is SGDLS, CDR2 YYNGEE, per germline. The CDR3 has 15 residues. Here the CDR3 reads CASSVGTGASYEQYF. CDR3 nucleotides: TGTGCCAGCAGCGTAGGGACAGGTGCCTCCTACGAGCAGTACTTC.

J is TRBJ1-1 and V is TRBV6-5; TRBD1 might be the D (6 bases). V was cut by 4 bases and J by 4 bases, with 10 bases left in between. Per germline, CDR1 MNHEY and CDR2 SVGAGI. The CDR3 is 13 amino acids. The DNA of the CDR3 is TGTGCCAGCAGTTTAAACAGGGCCACTGAAGCTTTCTTT. Protein sequence: CASSLNRATEAFF.

The V and J genes are TRBV29-1 and TRBJ2-7; 8 bases are a match to TRBD2. Looked up from germline, CDR1 is SQVTM and CDR2 is ANQGSEA. V dropped 4 bases and J dropped 3; count of bases not matched to a gene: 5. CDR3 size: 13 residues. CDR3 DNA: TGCAGCGTTGTCAAGAGCGGGAGCTACGAGCAGTACTTC. Amino acids: CSVVKSGSYEQYF.

The chain uses TRBV5-1 and TRBJ2-1; 8 bases match TRBD2. V lost 7 bases and J lost 5; bases outside the gene matches: 8. Germline CDR1 SGHRS, CDR2 YFSETQ. This CDR3 has 14 amino acids. The DNA of the CDR3 is TGCGCCAGCGTAGAAGTAGCGGGAAACAATGAGCAGTTCTTC. Translation gives CASVEVAGNNEQFF.

V is TRBV20-1 and J is TRBJ1-5, with 8 positions matching TRBD1. This CDR3 contains 14 residues. Unmatched junction bases numbered 6, after V lost 3 bases and J lost 5 bases. Germline CDR1 and CDR2: DFQATT and SNEGSKA (reference sequence). In DNA form, the CDR3 reads TGCAGTGCTAGTAAGGACAGGGAGGATCAGCCCCAGCATTTT. Translating gives CSASKDREDQPQHF.

In nucleotides, the CDR3 is TGTGCCAGCAGCTTAGCGCAGGGGGGCTCCACTGGAAACACCATATATTTT. Translation gives CASSLAQGGSTGNTIYF. V and J are TRBV7-2 and TRBJ1-3, with TRBD1 matching 7 bases. The CDR3 runs 17 residues. The V segment lost 0 bases and the J segment 2 bases; nucleotides outside the gene matches: 7. Germline loops: CDR1 SGHTA, CDR2 FQGNSA.

DNA for the CDR3: TGTGCCACCAGTGCCGGGGACTCAGAGCAGTACTTC. Protein: CATSAGDSEQYF. The chain joins TRBV24-1 to TRBJ2-7, with D maybe TRBD2 (6 bases). Trimming removed 5 bases at V and 7 bases at J, with 11 bases between. The CDR3 is 12 residues long. CDR1 and CDR2 (germline): KGHDR, SFDVKD.

The chain has TRBV29-1 and TRBJ2-4; 8 nucleotides line up with TRBD2. This CDR3 has 15 amino acids. CDR1 is SQVTM and CDR2 is ANQGSEA in the germline V gene. V was pared by 6 bases and J by 8 bases, with 15 bases of the junction left unmatched. CDR3 bases: TGCAGCGTAGCGGAATCCGGGACTAGGGGTGACATTCAGTACTTC. It encodes CSVAESGTRGDIQYF.

The chain recombines TRBV5-6 with TRBJ2-2; 7 nucleotides line up with TRBD1. The CDR3 contains 15 residues. The germline CDR1 and CDR2 sequences are SGHDT and YYEEEE. The V segment lost 5 bases and the J segment 1 base; nucleotides outside the gene matches: 5. The CDR3 region has the DNA TGTGCCAGCAGGGCTACAGGGGTGAACACCGGGGAGCTGTTTTTT. Residues: CASRATGVNTGELFF.

This clone has a single count. This sequence joins TRBV4-3 and TRBJ2-2, with TRBD1 matching over 9 bases. CDR1 and CDR2 (germline): LGHNA, YSLEER. The junction had 10 bases not matched to a gene; V was cut back by 2 bases and J by 3 bases. CDR3 length equals 18 residues. The CDR3 nucleotides read TGCGCCAGCAGCCAAAGGGTAACAGGGGGCTACGACACCGGGGAGCTGTTTTTT. Amino acids: CASSQRVTGGYDTGELFF.

This clone has a handful of counts. The genes are TRBV5-1 and TRBJ2-3; a possible D gene is TRBD2 (5 bases). CDR3 size: 14 residues. With 5 bases removed from V and 1 base from J, the gap between germline ends came to 11 bases. Germline lookup yields CDR1 SGHRS and CDR2 YFSETQ. The CDR3 loop is CASRPGWGTDTQYF. The CDR3 DNA is TGCGCCAGCAGACCGGGGTGGGGCACAGATACGCAGTATTTT.